Presented here are 9 T cell receptor beta chains from one specimen sequenced in a study of neurological immune-mediated disorders. From the 5' RACE reads, TCRdb called clonotypes with MiXCR, one entry per CDR3 protein. The table records around 46,000 distinct CDR3 sequences, 3.5% to 5.5% of them present only once. Sequencing was performed on PBMCs. These receptors all come from a woman aged 60-75 years with multiple sclerosis.

This clonotype was observed at least ten times. The V call is TRBV5-1, the J call TRBJ2-3, with D uncertain. Trimming shortened V by 4 bases and J by 1 base, and 4 bases separated the two germline ends. Germline loops: CDR1 SGHRS, CDR2 YFSETQ. The CDR3 is 12 residues long. The CDR3 DNA is TGCGCCAGCAGCGAACGCACAGATACGCAGTATTTT. Protein product: CASSERTDTQYF. The variable domain in full, with the rest retrieved from reference TRBV5-1 and TRBJ2-3, is KAGVTQTPRYLIKTRGQQVTLSCSPISGHRSVSWYQQTPGQGLQFLFEYFSETQRNKGNFPGRFSGRQFSNSRSEMNVSTLELGDSALYLCASSERTDTQYFGPGTRLTVL.

This clonotype was detected ten times or more. The chain combines TRBV7-8 with TRBJ1-1, with TRBD1 as a possible D gene (5 bases). CDR1 is SGHVS, CDR2 FQNEAQ, per germline. The CDR3 has 11 amino acids. Trimming cost V 5 bases and J 7 bases, with 8 bases left between them. CDR3 sequence reads: CASSGGNEAFF. In DNA form, the CDR3 reads TGTGCCAGCAGCGGGGGGAATGAAGCTTTCTTT. The full variable domain, with the rest looked up from reference TRBV7-8 and TRBJ1-1, is GAGVSQSPRYKVAKRGQDVALRCDPISGHVSLFWYQQALGQGPEFLTYFQNEAQLDKSGLPSDRFFAERPEGSVSTLKIQRTQQEDSAVYLCASSGGNEAFFGQGTRLTVV.

V and J are TRBV3-1 and TRBJ2-1; TRBD2 agrees at 12 bases. The germline gives CDR1 LGHDT, CDR2 YNNKEL (reference sequence). This CDR3 spans 16 amino acids. The J segment lost 10 bases and the V segment lost 4 bases, leaving 11 bases of the junction unmatched. CDR3 DNA sequence: TGTGCCAGCAGCCCCCTCCTAGCGGGAGGGCCCCTGGAGCAGTTCTTC. It yields the protein CASSPLLAGGPLEQFF.

The rearrangement joins TRBV28 to TRBJ2-3, with TRBD2 as a possible D gene (6 bases). The germline V gene has CDR1 MDHEN and CDR2 SYDVKM. The V end lost 8 bases, the J end lost 2 bases, and 14 bases lay between the germline ends. This CDR3 region has 14 residues. The CDR3 is CASGLLASTDTQYF. In DNA, the CDR3 is TGTGCCAGCGGGTTACTAGCCTCCACAGATACGCAGTATTTT.

This clonotype was seen at least ten times. The V and J genes are TRBV29-1 and TRBJ2-7; D may be TRBD1 (5 bases). V was clipped by 0 bases and J by 2 bases, with 11 bases between them. Germline V gene data show CDR1 as SQVTM and CDR2 as ANQGSEA. The CDR3 runs 14 residues. The CDR3 sequence is CSVEDRQGTYEQYF. As DNA, the CDR3 is TGCAGCGTTGAAGATCGGCAGGGCACCTACGAGCAGTACTTC.

This clonotype was seen only a few times. The J gene is TRBJ2-3, the V gene TRBV5-1; no clear D gene. Trimming left V 3 bases short and J 6 bases short, with 8 bases between. Germline V gene lookup returns CDR1 SGHRS and CDR2 YFSETQ. CDR3 length equals 12 residues. CDR3 region: CASSSEGDTQYF. The CDR3 coding sequence is TGCGCCAGCAGCTCGGAAGGGGATACGCAGTATTTT.

This clonotype was seen a few times. The V call is TRBV4-3, the J call TRBJ2-3; TRBD2 aligns across 11 bases. V dropped 4 bases and J dropped 0; count of bases not matched to a gene: 3. The CDR3 runs 16 residues. Germline CDR1 and CDR2: LGHNA and YSLEER. The CDR3 loop reads CASSLGTSGSTDTQYF. In DNA, the CDR3 is TGCGCCAGCAGCCTCGGGACTAGCGGTAGCACAGATACGCAGTATTTT.

Many counts were recorded for this clonotype. This rearrangement joins TRBV5-6 to TRBJ2-1; either TRBD1 or TRBD2 may fit D (5 bases each). V lost 3 bases to trimming and J lost 15 bases, with 13 bases between them. Germline-derived CDR1 and CDR2 are SGHDT and YYEEEE. The length of the CDR3 is 11 residues. The CDR3 region has the DNA TGTGCCAGCAGCTCCCAGGGACCGGGGTTCTTC. Translation: CASSSQGPGFF.

This clonotype was seen repeatedly, ten times or more. The chain recombines TRBV28 with TRBJ1-2; the D gene is possibly TRBD1 (6 bases). CDR3 length: 13 residues. V was cut by 5 bases and J by 10 bases, with 17 bases left in between. Germline loops: CDR1 MDHEN, CDR2 SYDVKM. CDR3 sequence reads: CASSADPQGLYTF. For the CDR3, the DNA is TGTGCCAGCAGTGCCGACCCACAGGGACTCTACACCTTC.